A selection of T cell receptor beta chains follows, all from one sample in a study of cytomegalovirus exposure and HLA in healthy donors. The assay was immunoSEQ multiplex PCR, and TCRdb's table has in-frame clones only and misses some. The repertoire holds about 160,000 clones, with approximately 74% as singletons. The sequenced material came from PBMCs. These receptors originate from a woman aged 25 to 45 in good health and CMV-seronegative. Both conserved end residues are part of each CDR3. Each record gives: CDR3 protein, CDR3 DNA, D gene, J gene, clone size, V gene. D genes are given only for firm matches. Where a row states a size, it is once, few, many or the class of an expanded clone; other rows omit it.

CASSLDRGGYTF | TGTGCCAGCAGCTTAGACAGGGGAGGCTACACCTTC | TRBD1 | TRBJ1-2 | . | TRBV7-9
CASRAPSPSYEQYF | TGTGCCAGCAGAGCGCCAAGCCCCTCCTACGAGCAGTACTTC | . | TRBJ2-7 | . | TRBV7-9
CASSPGQPSSYEQYF | TGTGCCAGTAGTCCCGGACAGCCCTCCTCCTACGAGCAGTACTTC | . | TRBJ2-7 | . | TRBV19
CASSFSGAAYNEQFF | TGCGCCAGCAGCTTCAGCGGGGCAGCCTACAATGAGCAGTTCTTC | TRBD2 | TRBJ2-1 | few | TRBV5-1
CASRPGGGRGIQPQHF | TGTGCCAGCAGACCCGGGGGGGGGCGAGGCATTCAGCCCCAGCATTTT | . | TRBJ1-5 | . | TRBV28
CASSLFGPADEQFF | TGTGCCAGCAGCTTATTTGGACCAGCGGATGAGCAGTTCTTC | . | TRBJ2-1 | . | TRBV7-3
CASKLGAGGNNEQFF | TGTGCCAGCAAGCTGGGGGCAGGTGGAAACAATGAGCAGTTCTTC | . | TRBJ2-1 | . | TRBV9
CASSPWGQTNTEAFF | TGTGCCAGCAGCCCTTGGGGACAGACAAACACTGAAGCTTTCTTT | TRBD1 | TRBJ1-1 | . | TRBV4-2
CASSTDRVPFF | TGTGCCAGCAGCACCGACAGGGTCCCGTTCTTC | TRBD1 | TRBJ2-1 | . | TRBV28
CASSWTNSNTEAFF | TGTGCCAGCAGCTGGACAAATAGTAACACTGAAGCTTTCTTT | . | TRBJ1-1 | . | TRBV7-9
CASSLSVQGGEKLFF | TGCGCCAGCAGCTTAAGCGTCCAGGGAGGAGAAAAACTGTTTTTT | . | TRBJ1-4 | few | TRBV5-1
CASITGVGTDTQYF | TGTGCCAGCATAACAGGGGTGGGCACAGATACGCAGTATTTT | TRBD1 | TRBJ2-3 | . | TRBV6-1
CASSLEGGYNEQFF | TGCGCCAGCAGCTTGGAAGGGGGCTACAATGAGCAGTTCTTC | . | TRBJ2-1 | once | TRBV5-1
CASSSRGVETQYF | TGTGCCAGCAGCTCCCGGGGGGTAGAGACCCAGTACTTC | TRBD2 | TRBJ2-5 | . | TRBV7-6
CASSFRAASGSHNEQFF | TGTGCCAGCAGCTTTAGGGCGGCTAGCGGGAGTCATAATGAGCAGTTCTTC | TRBD2 | TRBJ2-1 | . | TRBV7-2
CASSSGGGLADNEQFF | TGTGCCAGCAGCTCGGGCGGGGGGCTAGCGGACAATGAGCAGTTCTTC | TRBD2 | TRBJ2-1 | . | TRBV5-4
CATGEGLGTEAFF | TGTGCCACGGGGGAGGGGCTTGGAACTGAAGCTTTCTTT | . | TRBJ1-1 | . | TRBV27
CASRRTGGRRRETQYF | TGTGCCAGCAGACGCACCGGCGGCAGGAGGCGAGAGACCCAGTACTTC | . | TRBJ2-5 | . | TRBV7-6
CASMGAANYGYTF | TGTGCCAGTATGGGGGCCGCCAACTATGGCTACACCTTC | . | TRBJ1-2 | . | TRBV19
CATSTDGGRGRNEQFF | TGTGCCACCAGCACCGATGGGGGGCGGGGGAGGAATGAGCAGTTCTTC | . | TRBJ2-1 | . | TRBV15
CASSRQDSIYEKLFF | TGTGCCAGCAGCCGCCAAGACAGCATATATGAAAAACTGTTTTTT | . | TRBJ1-4 | . | TRBV14
CASTGNGYTF | TGTGCCAGCACAGGGAATGGCTACACCTTC | . | TRBJ1-2 | . | TRBV9
CATRDTGTQYF | TGTGCCACCAGAGACACAGGGACCCAGTACTTC | . | TRBJ2-5 | few | TRBV15
CASSFGGGVGTGELFF | TGTGCCAGCAGCTTTGGAGGGGGGGTAGGCACCGGGGAGCTGTTTTTT | . | TRBJ2-2 | few | TRBV5-4
CASSLLWREAYNEQFF | TGTGCCAGCAGTTTACTCTGGCGGGAGGCTTACAATGAGCAGTTCTTC | TRBD2 | TRBJ2-1 | . | TRBV27
CASSQDEMAVASYEQYF | TGCGCCAGCAGCCAAGATGAAATGGCGGTGGCCTCCTACGAGCAGTACTTC | . | TRBJ2-7 | few | TRBV4-1
CATSHGQVQGWNEQFF | TGTGCCACCAGTCACGGACAGGTCCAAGGGTGGAATGAGCAGTTCTTC | TRBD1 | TRBJ2-1 | few | TRBV15
CASSPQGQGKKGYTF | TGTGCCAGCAGCCCCCAGGGGCAGGGGAAGAAAGGCTACACCTTC | . | TRBJ1-2 | . | TRBV7-9
CASTAEGVYMNEQFF | TGTGCCAGCACTGCGGAGGGCGTTTACATGAATGAGCAGTTCTTC | . | TRBJ2-1 | . | TRBV28
CASSQNTGSVYGYTF | TGTGCCAGCAGCCAAAATACAGGGAGCGTCTATGGCTACACCTTC | . | TRBJ1-2 | . | TRBV14
CASRTGTGNEQFF | TGTGCCAGCAGAACCGGGACAGGGAATGAGCAGTTCTTC | TRBD1 | TRBJ2-1 | . | TRBV28
CASSIEGQGTQPQHF | TGTGCCAGTAGTATAGAGGGACAGGGGACGCAGCCCCAGCATTTT | TRBD1 | TRBJ1-5 | . | TRBV19
CASSPGQGAPDYGYTF | TGTGCCAGCAGTCCTGGACAGGGGGCTCCGGACTATGGCTACACCTTC | TRBD1 | TRBJ1-2 | . | TRBV28
CASSPSADSGNTIYF | TGTGCCAGCTCACCGTCCGCGGACTCTGGAAACACCATATATTTT | . | TRBJ1-3 | once | TRBV18
CASSAKRLGLETQYF | TGTGCCAGCAGTGCCAAACGTTTGGGCTTAGAGACCCAGTACTTC | . | TRBJ2-5 | . | TRBV27
CASSIVAQPQHF | TGTGCCAGTAGTATAGTAGCTCAGCCCCAGCATTTT | . | TRBJ1-5 | few | TRBV19